The 10 T cell receptor beta chains in this list originate from one sample, sequenced in a study of shared clonotypes between healthy human individuals. Assay: immunoSEQ multiplex PCR; the TCRdb copy retains only in-frame clones and omits some. Found here are about 2 million clones, 85% to 95% of them singletons; the top ten hold more than 0.1%. Specimen: naive CD4+ T cells sorted from blood. The subset: CD45RA+ positively selected. Receptors were obtained from a man younger than 35 in good health.

The CDR3 DNA sequence: TGTGCCAGCAGTAACTACTATGGCTACACCTTC. As protein: CASSNYYGYTF. V gene TRBV6-5 combines with J gene TRBJ1-2; D is ambiguous. V lost 5 bases, J lost 3 bases, and 4 bases lay in between. The CDR3 spans 11 residues. The germline CDR1 and CDR2 sequences are MNHEY and SVGAGI.

This chain connects TRBV9 to TRBJ2-7; 9 bases agree with TRBD1. The ends lost 2 bases at V and 2 bases at J; junction bases unmatched: 5. Germline V lookup: CDR1 SGDLS, CDR2 YYNGEE. The CDR3 spans 15 residues. Here the CDR3 reads CASSVLGTGPYEQYF. Here the CDR3 DNA reads TGTGCCAGCAGCGTGTTAGGGACAGGGCCCTACGAGCAGTACTTC.

The gene calls are TRBV6-1 and TRBJ1-5, with a possible D match to TRBD1 (6 bases). Trimming cost V 1 base and J 2 bases, with 9 bases left between them. Germline loops: CDR1 MNHNS, CDR2 SASEGT. The length of the CDR3 is 15 residues. This chain's CDR3 is CASSEEGVGNQPQHF. The CDR3 DNA sequence: TGTGCCAGCAGTGAAGAGGGGGTGGGCAATCAGCCCCAGCATTTT.

The chain recombines TRBV9 with TRBJ2-5; no reliable D call. Germline lookup yields CDR1 SGDLS and CDR2 YYNGEE. The V and J ends lost 3 bases and 1 base respectively, with 7 bases between them. The CDR3 loop spans 13 amino acids. This CDR3 is CASSALPQETQYF. The CDR3 nucleotides read TGTGCCAGCAGCGCCCTTCCCCAAGAGACCCAGTACTTC.

The chain couples TRBV28 to TRBJ1-6; D remains unclear. This CDR3 spans 15 amino acids. V shed 4 bases and J shed 5 bases, with 12 bases lying between them. CDR1 and CDR2 from the germline V gene are MDHEN and SYDVKM. CDR3 amino acids: CASSSRPRDNSPLHF. CDR3 nucleotides: TGTGCCAGCAGTTCCCGACCGAGAGATAATTCACCCCTCCACTTT.

The V and J genes are TRBV7-9 and TRBJ1-2, with a weak D call TRBD1 (5 bases). This CDR3 comprises 13 residues. CDR1 is SEHNR and CDR2 is FQNEAQ in the germline V gene (reference sequence). V was trimmed by 4 bases and J by 4 bases, leaving 10 bases between them. CDR3 coding DNA: TGTGCCAGCAGCTCAGGGACGGTCTATGGCTACACCTTC. Amino acid sequence: CASSSGTVYGYTF.

Remarks on this clone: Distinct nucleotide sequences in the sample also encode this CDR3. V is TRBV7-9 and J is TRBJ1-2; the match to TRBD1 covers 9 bases. Germline loops: CDR1 SEHNR, CDR2 FQNEAQ (reference sequence). CDR3 length: 14 residues. After removal of 3 bases from V and 8 bases from J, the junction contained 7 bases not matched to a gene. CDR3 amino acids: CASSLVQGALGYTF. CDR3 in DNA: TGTGCCAGCAGCTTGGTACAGGGGGCATTAGGCTACACCTTC.

The rearrangement joins TRBV2 to TRBJ2-5; TRBD2 aligns across 10 bases. There are 16 residues in the CDR3. V trimming: 4 bases; J trimming: 4 bases; junction bases outside the gene matches: 9. The germline gives CDR1 SNHLY, CDR2 FYNNEI. This CDR3 is CASSGSSGSSGETQYF. CDR3 nucleotides: TGTGCCAGCAGTGGGTCTAGCGGGAGTAGTGGAGAGACCCAGTACTTC.

The V gene is TRBV5-1, the J gene TRBJ2-3, with 13 bases identical to TRBD2. This CDR3 has 16 residues. The trim removed 4 bases at V and 2 bases at J, leaving 4 bases unmatched. Germline CDR1 SGHRS, CDR2 YFSETQ. The DNA of the CDR3 is TGCGCCAGCAGCGGCGGACTAGCGGGGGCCACAGATACGCAGTATTTT. Its protein is CASSGGLAGATDTQYF. The complete variable domain, with remaining parts taken from reference TRBV5-1 and TRBJ2-3, reads KAGVTQTPRYLIKTRGQQVTLSCSPISGHRSVSWYQQTPGQGLQFLFEYFSETQRNKGNFPGRFSGRQFSNSRSEMNVSTLELGDSALYLCASSGGLAGATDTQYFGPGTRLTVL.

J is TRBJ1-3 and V is TRBV7-6, with D possibly being TRBD1 (6 bases). V was trimmed by 1 base and J by 2 bases, leaving 15 bases between them. The CDR3 runs 17 residues. The V gene's germline CDR1 is SGHVS and CDR2 FNYEAQ. As DNA, the CDR3 is TGTGCCAGCAGCTTAGGTGTTGGGGGCGCAACTGGAAACACCATATATTTT. It translates to CASSLGVGGATGNTIYF.